Sequencing of this T cell receptor (beta chain) was carried out in a study of blood T cell repertoires in COVID-19. Study overall: Researchers got acute and convalescent COVID-19 samples from the United States, Italy and Spain. PBMCs, B-cell-depleted T cells, or T cells were the source of the cDNA or gDNA that made up the material.

Assay: immunoSEQ multiplex PCR; the TCRdb copy retains only in-frame clones and omits some. Of around 99,000 clones in the sample, about four fifths were seen once. J lost 3 bases, V lost 4 bases, and 11 bases had no gene match. Germline loops: CDR1 SGHTA, CDR2 FQGNSA. This CDR3 region has 18 residues. Sequencing was performed on peripheral blood. This chain joins TRBV7-2 and TRBJ2-5; 13 bases align to TRBD2. The TCR originated in a man in his sixties or seventies with acute or convalescent COVID-19. Written as DNA, the CDR3 is TGTGCCAGCAGCTCGCGGACTAGCGGGGGCCTAAGGGAAGAGACCCAGTACTTC. Protein: CASSSRTSGGLREETQYF.